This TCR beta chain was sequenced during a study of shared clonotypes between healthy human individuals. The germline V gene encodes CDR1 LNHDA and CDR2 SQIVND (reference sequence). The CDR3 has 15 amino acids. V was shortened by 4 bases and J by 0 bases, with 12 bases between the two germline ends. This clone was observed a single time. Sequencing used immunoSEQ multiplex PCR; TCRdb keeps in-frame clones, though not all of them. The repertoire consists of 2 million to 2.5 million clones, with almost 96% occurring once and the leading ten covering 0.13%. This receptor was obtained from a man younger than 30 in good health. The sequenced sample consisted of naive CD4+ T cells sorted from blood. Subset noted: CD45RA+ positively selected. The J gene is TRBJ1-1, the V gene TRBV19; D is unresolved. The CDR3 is CASSTSPQMNTEAFF. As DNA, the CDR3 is TGTGCCAGTAGTACCAGCCCCCAGATGAACACTGAAGCTTTCTTT.